These 15 T cell receptor beta chains share one sample of origin, sequenced in a study of blood T cell repertoires in COVID-19. Assay: immunoSEQ multiplex PCR; the TCRdb copy retains only in-frame clones and omits some. Of about 480,000 clones listed, 70% to 90% are singletons. Sequenced material: PBMCs or T cells enriched from blood (not recorded which). These receptors were obtained from a woman aged 40 to 50 who had recovered from COVID-19.

This clone was picked up a small number of times. The chain links TRBV6-6 to TRBJ2-2, with a tentative D call TRBD1 (7 bases). The CDR3 spans 14 residues. V was clipped by 10 bases and J by 4 bases, with 16 bases between them. Looked up from germline, CDR1 is MNHNY and CDR2 is SVGAGI (reference sequence). CDR3 DNA sequence: TGTGCCACGCTGGGGCAGGGGGGCACCGGGGAGCTGTTTTTT. Protein sequence: CATLGQGGTGELFF.

This chain links TRBV11-3 with TRBJ1-5, with D unclear. The ends were cut back, 4 bases at V and 1 base at J, with 5 bases in the middle. Germline V gene sequence: CDR1 SGHNT, CDR2 YENEEA. CDR3 length: 13 residues. The CDR3 coding sequence is TGTGCCAGCAGCTCGAGAAGCAATCAGCCCCAGCATTTT. This translates into CASSSRSNQPQHF.

V is TRBV11-2 and J is TRBJ2-2; D is unclear. CDR1 SGHAT and CDR2 FQNNGV come from the germline V gene. Deletions cut 7 bases from V and 1 base from J, with 13 bases between. The CDR3 runs to 15 residues. The CDR3 nucleotides are TGTGCCAGCACAGTAACAGTTAAGAACACCGGGGAGCTGTTTTTT. This sequence encodes CASTVTVKNTGELFF. The full variable domain, rest sourced from reference TRBV11-2 and TRBJ2-2, is EAGVAQSPRYKIIEKRQSVAFWCNPISGHATLYWYQQILGQGPKLLIQFQNNGVVDDSQLPKDRFSAERLKGVDSTLKIQPAKLEDSAVYLCASTVTVKNTGELFFGEGSRLTVL.

This clone was recorded once. This chain joins TRBV19 and TRBJ1-5; a weak D match, TRBD1 (6 bases). Trimming cost V 1 base and J 1 base, with 14 bases left between them. From germline, CDR1 is LNHDA and CDR2 SQIVND (reference sequence). This CDR3 is built from 17 residues. The CDR3 region is CASSIGQGIMSNQPQHF. The CDR3 DNA reads TGTGCCAGTAGTATAGGGCAGGGGATAATGAGCAATCAGCCCCAGCATTTT.

V usage is TRBV19 and J usage is TRBJ1-2; tentatively, D is TRBD1 (5 bases). Trimming left V 5 bases short and J 0 bases short, with 10 bases between. The germline V gene has CDR1 LNHDA and CDR2 SQIVND (reference sequence). The CDR3 has 14 amino acids. This chain's CDR3 is CASSPRTTNYGYTF. In DNA form, the CDR3 reads TGTGCCAGTAGTCCCCGGACAACTAACTATGGCTACACCTTC.

This clone was recorded a few times. V usage is TRBV15 and J usage is TRBJ2-7; D uncertain. Germline V lookup: CDR1 LNHNV, CDR2 YYDKDF (reference sequence). V gave up 3 bases and J gave up 3 bases, with 12 bases separating them. The CDR3 has 14 amino acids. In nucleotides, the CDR3 is TGTGCCACCAGCAGTGGCATTTACAGCTACGAGCAGTACTTC. This encodes CATSSGIYSYEQYF.

This clone was picked up one time. V and J are TRBV18 and TRBJ2-1; 8 nucleotides match TRBD1. CDR3 length: 14 residues. Unmatched junction bases numbered 12, after V lost 2 bases and J lost 15 bases. CDR1 KGHSH and CDR2 LQKENI come from the germline V gene. CDR3 sequence reads: CASSPTTLQGVLFF. For the CDR3, the DNA is TGTGCCAGCTCACCAACAACCCTACAGGGGGTTCTGTTCTTC.

CDR3 sequence: CASSETSGRAFYEQFF. The CDR3 region has the DNA TGTGCCAGCAGTGAAACTAGCGGGAGGGCCTTTTATGAGCAGTTCTTC. The gene calls are TRBV6-1 and TRBJ2-1; TRBD2 matches at 13 bases. Germline CDR1 MNHNS, CDR2 SASEGT. CDR3 length equals 16 residues. The V segment lost 2 bases and the J segment 8 bases; nucleotides outside the gene matches: 6.

This sequence joins TRBV3-1 (or the pseudogene TRBV3-2) and TRBJ2-1, with 7 bases fitting TRBD2. V trimming: 4 bases; J trimming: 6 bases; junction bases outside the gene matches: 6. From germline, CDR1 is LGHDT and CDR2 YNNKEL (reference sequence). This CDR3 has 14 amino acids. The CDR3 bases are TGTGCCAGCAGCCTCGTGAGCGGGGCCAATGAGCAGTTCTTC. Translating gives CASSLVSGANEQFF.

This clone is a singleton in its sample. V and J are TRBV4-3 and TRBJ1-2; possibly TRBD1 for D (6 bases). V lost 0 bases to trimming and J lost 8 bases, with 16 bases between them. Germline V gene sequence: CDR1 LGHNA, CDR2 YSLEER. There are 15 residues in the CDR3. In DNA form, the CDR3 reads TGCGCCAGCAGCCAAGATAATAGCAGGGGTGTAGGCTACACCTTC. It yields the protein CASSQDNSRGVGYTF.

This clone was counted once. V usage is TRBV19 and J usage is TRBJ1-4; D not resolved. Germline V CDR1 and CDR2: LNHDA, SQIVND (reference sequence). CDR3 length equals 14 residues. Trimming took off 6 bases at V and 2 bases at J, with 10 bases between the two ends. CDR3 amino acids: CASSYSGTNEKLFF. For the CDR3, the DNA is TGTGCCAGTAGCTACAGTGGGACTAATGAAAAACTGTTTTTT. The full variable domain, rest sourced from reference TRBV19 and TRBJ1-4, is DGGITQSPKYLFRKEGQNVTLSCEQNLNHDAMYWYRQDPGQGLRLIYYSQIVNDFQKGDIAEGYSVSREKKESFPLTVTSAQKNPTAFYLCASSYSGTNEKLFFGSGTQLSVL.

The chain joins TRBV7-8 to TRBJ2-7; perhaps TRBD2 as D (7 bases). The V gene's germline CDR1 is SGHVS and CDR2 FQNEAQ. There are 15 residues in the CDR3. V lost 5 bases and J lost 3, with 17 bases in between. The chain's CDR3 is CASSPPGGGIYEQYF. The CDR3 nucleotides are TGTGCCAGCAGCCCCCCGGGGGGCGGTATCTACGAGCAGTACTTC.

The chain is built from TRBV11-2 and TRBJ1-2, with D perhaps matching TRBD1 (5 bases). V lost 3 bases, J lost 1 base, and 15 bases lay in between. This CDR3 is built from 16 residues. In germline, CDR1 is SGHAT, CDR2 FQNNGV. The CDR3 bases are TGTGCCAGCAGCTTGGGCAGGGCTTCCCGTAACTATGGCTACACCTTC. It encodes CASSLGRASRNYGYTF.

The chain employs TRBV4-3 and TRBJ2-1, with D possibly TRBD1 on 6 matching bases. Germline assignment: CDR1 LGHNA and CDR2 YSLEER. The CDR3 extends over 16 amino acids. V was pared by 0 bases and J by 5 bases, with 14 bases between. Written as DNA, the CDR3 is TGCGCCAGCAGCCAAGATTCCGGGACACGTAACAATGAGCAGTTCTTC. Residues: CASSQDSGTRNNEQFF.

The chain uses TRBV10-3 and TRBJ2-7; 10 bases are a match to TRBD1. This CDR3 comprises 15 residues. The trim removed 6 bases at V and 1 base at J, leaving 6 bases unmatched. Looked up from germline, CDR1 is ENHRY and CDR2 is SYGVKD. For the CDR3, the DNA is TGTGCCATCAGGTCGACAGGGGGCGAATCCTACGAGCAGTACTTC. Amino acids: CAIRSTGGESYEQYF.